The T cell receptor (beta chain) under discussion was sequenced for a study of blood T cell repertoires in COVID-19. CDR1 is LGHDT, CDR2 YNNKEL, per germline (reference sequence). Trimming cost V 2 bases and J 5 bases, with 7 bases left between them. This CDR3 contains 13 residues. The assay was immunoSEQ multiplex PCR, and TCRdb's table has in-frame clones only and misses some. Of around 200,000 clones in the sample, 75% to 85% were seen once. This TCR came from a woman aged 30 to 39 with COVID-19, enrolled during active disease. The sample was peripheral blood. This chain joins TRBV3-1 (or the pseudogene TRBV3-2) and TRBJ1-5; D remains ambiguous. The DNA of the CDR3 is TGTGCCAGCAGCCAATTTTTCGATCAGCCCCAGCATTTT. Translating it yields CASSQFFDQPQHF.